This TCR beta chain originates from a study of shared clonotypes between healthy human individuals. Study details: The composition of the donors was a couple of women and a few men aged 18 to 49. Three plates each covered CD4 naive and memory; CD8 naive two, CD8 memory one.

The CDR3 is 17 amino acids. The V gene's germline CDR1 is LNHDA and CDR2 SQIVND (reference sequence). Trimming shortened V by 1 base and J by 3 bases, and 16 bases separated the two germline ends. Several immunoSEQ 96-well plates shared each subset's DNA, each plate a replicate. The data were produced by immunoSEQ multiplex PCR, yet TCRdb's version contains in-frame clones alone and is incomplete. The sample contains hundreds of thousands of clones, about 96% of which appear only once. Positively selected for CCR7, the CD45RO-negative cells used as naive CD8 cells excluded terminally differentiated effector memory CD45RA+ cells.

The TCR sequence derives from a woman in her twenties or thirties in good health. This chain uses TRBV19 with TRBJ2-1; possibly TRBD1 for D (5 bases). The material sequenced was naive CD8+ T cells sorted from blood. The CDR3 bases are TGTGCCAGTAGTATAGCCCCTGAACAGGAACTCTACAATGAGCAGTTCTTC. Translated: CASSIAPEQELYNEQFF.